This TCR beta chain stems from a study of T cell responses to AZD1222 COVID-19 vaccine. Whole-study findings and limits: Reports indicate that nearly half of spike-specific TCRs are directed at unmutated variant regions. Repertoire collection took place solely once the T cell response had peaked.

The table came from immunoSEQ multiplex PCR; TCRdb's copy has only in-frame clones and leaves some out. The sample consists of around 87,000 clones, approximately 91% of them appearing once. V lost 4 bases, J lost 2 bases, and 12 bases lay in between. Germline-derived CDR1 and CDR2 are SNHLY and FYNNEI. This CDR3 has 15 amino acids. Concerning this clone: No antigen is known for it.

The TCR comes from an adult in good health. Specimen: peripheral blood, collected on day 0 of AZD1222 vaccination. The chain recombines TRBV2 with TRBJ1-5, with D maybe TRBD1 (5 bases). The CDR3 bases are TGTGCCAGCAGTGCTGACAGTACGGGCAATCAGCCCCAGCATTTT. It specifies CASSADSTGNQPQHF. Variable domain in full (rest from reference TRBV2 and TRBJ1-5): EPEVTQTPSHQVTQMGQEVILRCVPISNHLYFYWYRQILGQKVEFLVSFYNNEISEKSEIFDDQFSVERPDGSNFTLKIRSTKLEDSAMYFCASSADSTGNQPQHFGDGTRLSIL.